Below, 23 T cell receptor beta chains from the same sample are listed, as sequenced in a study of resident and recirculating memory T cells in vitiligo (dated by TCRdb to between 2018 and 2020). Receptor amplification or capture employed the immunoSEQ multiplex PCR assay. TCRdb took this table from immuneACCESS and kept in-frame rearrangements with V and J called. Such tables lack part of the clones; where checked against another copy, unresolved V genes explain under half of the gap, and the rest is unexplained. The sample includes 70,000 to 95,000 clones, with about 90% observed a single time. Of the sample, about 5% falls within the top ten clones. Sample: blood. Receptor source: a male donor with vitiligo.

This clone was observed a handful of times. The gene calls are TRBV9 and TRBJ2-7; possibly TRBD1 for D (6 bases). V lost 5 bases and J 5 bases, leaving 11 bases between the germline ends. The CDR3 consists of 12 residues. Germline CDR1 and CDR2: SGDLS and YYNGEE. Written as DNA, the CDR3 is TGTGCCAGCAGTACAGGGACCAACGAGCAGTACTTC. Protein product: CASSTGTNEQYF.

The chain couples TRBV19 to TRBJ1-1, with D perhaps matching TRBD1 (6 bases). V lost 3 bases to trimming and J lost 5 bases, with 16 bases between them. Germline V gene sequence: CDR1 LNHDA, CDR2 SQIVND (reference sequence). The CDR3 totals 15 residues. CDR3: CASSIKSLGGTEAFF. The CDR3, as DNA: TGTGCCAGTAGTATTAAATCACTAGGGGGAACTGAAGCTTTCTTT.

The chain combines TRBV7-9 with TRBJ1-2; D call uncertain. CDR1 is SEHNR, CDR2 FQNEAQ, per germline (reference sequence). This CDR3 is built from 17 residues. The V end lost 4 bases, the J end lost 4 bases, and 22 bases lay between the germline ends. The CDR3 region has the DNA TGTGCCAGCAGCTCAACGACTAACCGACGGGAAGCCTATGGCTACACCTTC. Protein: CASSSTTNRREAYGYTF.

The chain has TRBV9 and TRBJ1-5; perhaps TRBD1 as D (5 bases). The CDR3 is 15 amino acids. CDR1 is SGDLS and CDR2 is YYNGEE in the germline V gene. Trimming left V 0 bases short and J 7 bases short, with 14 bases between. DNA of the CDR3: TGTGCCAGCAGCGTAGAGGGGAGGGAAGGGCAGCCCCAGCATTTT. This gives the protein CASSVEGREGQPQHF.

The chain uses TRBV15 and TRBJ1-2; D uncertain. CDR1 LNHNV and CDR2 YYDKDF come from the germline V gene (reference sequence). V gave up 1 base and J gave up 4 bases, with 7 bases separating them. The CDR3 runs to 13 residues. This chain's CDR3 is CATSRGAGYGYTF. DNA of the CDR3: TGTGCCACCAGCAGAGGGGCAGGCTATGGCTACACCTTC.

The CDR3 sequence is CASSATGMENEKLFF. CDR3 sequence (DNA): TGTGCCAGCAGCGCAACGGGGATGGAAAATGAAAAACTGTTTTTT. V is TRBV9 and J is TRBJ1-4; D is unclear. V was pared by 3 bases and J by 5 bases, with 14 bases between. The CDR3 is made up of 15 amino acids. Germline values: CDR1 SGDLS, CDR2 YYNGEE.

CDR3 nucleotide sequence: TGTGCCAGCAGTTTATACAGGGCAGACGCTTTCTTT. This encodes CASSLYRADAFF. The genes are TRBV28 and TRBJ1-1, with D perhaps matching TRBD1 (6 bases). Germline CDR1 and CDR2: MDHEN and SYDVKM. V was clipped by 1 base and J by 11 bases, with 11 bases between them. This CDR3 has 12 residues.

This chain uses TRBV5-8 with TRBJ1-3; D is unclear. This CDR3 contains 14 residues. Per germline, CDR1 SGHTS and CDR2 YDEGEE. Between the trimmed V and J ends, which lost 5 bases and 6 bases, there was a span of 15 bases. CDR3 bases: TGTGCCAGCAGTCTAACCGGGAGCTTAAACACCATATATTTT. It translates to CASSLTGSLNTIYF.

The V gene is TRBV4-1, the J gene TRBJ1-1; weak D call: TRBD1 (5 bases). Germline V gene lookup returns CDR1 MGHRA and CDR2 YSYEKL. CDR3 length equals 15 residues. The ends were cut back, 4 bases at V and 1 base at J, with 13 bases in the middle. The chain's CDR3 is CASSLGAVQNTEAFF. The CDR3 region has the DNA TGCGCCAGCAGCCTAGGGGCCGTCCAGAACACTGAAGCTTTCTTT.

This chain connects TRBV11-2 to TRBJ1-3; D perhaps matches TRBD1 (5 bases). This CDR3 region has 15 residues. From germline, CDR1 is SGHAT and CDR2 FQNNGV. V was trimmed by 1 base and J by 2 bases, leaving 9 bases between them. CDR3 sequence: CASSLARVAGNTIYF. The CDR3 nucleotides read TGTGCCAGCAGCTTAGCCAGGGTGGCTGGAAACACCATATATTTT.

The V call is TRBV5-1, the J call TRBJ1-2; D is unclear. The CDR3 totals 12 residues. Germline-derived CDR1 and CDR2 are SGHRS and YFSETQ. Trimming removed 0 bases from V and 7 bases from J, with 7 bases in between. The CDR3 sequence: CASSLDASGYTF. The CDR3 DNA follows: TGCGCCAGCAGCTTGGACGCCAGTGGCTACACCTTC.

V usage is TRBV28 and J usage is TRBJ2-7; a possible D gene is TRBD1 (6 bases). The CDR3 sequence is 14 residues long. Trimming removed 4 bases from V and 5 bases from J, with 15 bases in between. Germline CDR1 MDHEN, CDR2 SYDVKM. This CDR3 reads CASSYQGRMHEQYF. The CDR3 nucleotides are TGTGCCAGCAGTTACCAGGGGAGAATGCACGAGCAGTACTTC.

The chain is built from TRBV7-3 and TRBJ2-3; D not resolved. The CDR3 runs to 14 residues. Germline V gives CDR1 SGHTA, CDR2 FQGTGA. Trimming cost V 3 bases and J 3 bases, with 10 bases left between them. The CDR3 loop reads CASSFGRYTDTQYF. In nucleotides, the CDR3 is TGTGCCAGCAGCTTCGGCAGGTATACAGATACGCAGTATTTT.

CDR3: CASSGGQGTYEQYF. CDR3 in DNA: TGCGCCAGCAGTGGGGGACAGGGGACCTACGAGCAGTACTTC. The chain links TRBV10-1 to TRBJ2-7, with 10 positions matching TRBD1. V lost 4 bases, J lost 2 bases, and 2 bases stayed unmatched. CDR3 length: 14 residues. The germline gives CDR1 WNHNN, CDR2 SYGVQD (reference sequence).

In this sample, this clone turned up a few times. The V gene is TRBV5-1, the J gene TRBJ2-7, with D maybe TRBD1 (5 bases). CDR1 and CDR2 (germline): SGHRS, YFSETQ. The CDR3 runs to 15 residues. V gave up 3 bases and J gave up 0 bases, with 13 bases separating them. CDR3 amino acids: CASSSLGHSSYEQYF. The DNA for the CDR3 is TGCGCCAGCAGCTCCCTTGGACACAGCTCCTACGAGCAGTACTTC.

The rearrangement uses TRBV28 and TRBJ2-2, with TRBD1 matching 9 bases. Germline trimming cut 5 bases from V and 3 bases from J; bases unmatched to any gene: 1. The CDR3 contains 14 residues. CDR1 MDHEN and CDR2 SYDVKM come from the germline V gene. CDR3 amino acids: CASSGQGHTGELFF. The CDR3 coding sequence is TGTGCCAGCAGTGGACAGGGGCACACCGGGGAGCTGTTTTTT.

The chain combines TRBV27 with TRBJ1-1; no firm D call. Trimming shortened V by 7 bases and J by 0 bases, and 12 bases separated the two germline ends. Germline CDR1 reads MNHEY; CDR2 reads SMNVEV (reference sequence). This CDR3 is built from 14 residues. This CDR3 is CASKIASMNTEAFF. The CDR3 DNA reads TGTGCCAGCAAGATAGCTTCCATGAACACTGAAGCTTTCTTT.

V and J are TRBV9 and TRBJ1-3, with 8 bases aligning to TRBD1. Unmatched junction bases numbered 1, after V lost 2 bases and J lost 3 bases. The CDR3 extends over 14 amino acids. Germline CDR1 and CDR2: SGDLS and YYNGEE. The DNA of the CDR3 is TGTGCCAGCAGCGTGACAGGGGATGGAAACACCATATATTTT. It specifies CASSVTGDGNTIYF.

This chain links TRBV18 with TRBJ2-5; a possible D gene is TRBD1 (6 bases). The germline V and J ends were trimmed by 8 bases and 0 bases, with 13 bases remaining between them. The germline V gene has CDR1 KGHSH and CDR2 LQKENI. The CDR3 is made up of 14 amino acids. The CDR3 nucleotides are TGTGCCAGCGCCTCCTGGGACAACCAAGAGACCCAGTACTTC. This codes for CASASWDNQETQYF.

The chain uses TRBV27 and TRBJ2-5, with 8 bases fitting TRBD2. Germline CDR1 and CDR2: MNHEY and SMNVEV (reference sequence). The V gene end was trimmed by 3 bases and the J gene end by 10 bases; junction bases not matched to a gene: 13. The CDR3 extends over 15 amino acids. CDR3 amino acids: CASSFAAGESRNQYF. The CDR3, as DNA: TGTGCCAGCAGTTTTGCAGCGGGAGAGTCCCGTAACCAGTACTTC.

The chain joins TRBV30 to TRBJ2-7; possibly TRBD2 for D (5 bases). CDR1 is GTSNPN, CDR2 SVGIG, per germline (reference sequence). The V end was cut by 3 bases, the J end by 5 bases, with 14 bases between. This CDR3 has 13 residues. The CDR3 nucleotides read TGTGCCTGGAGACTTCGCCCGCGGGACGAGCAGTACTTC. This gives the protein CAWRLRPRDEQYF.

The rearrangement links TRBV6-5 to TRBJ2-5, with a tentative D call TRBD1 (6 bases). The germline CDR1 and CDR2 sequences are MNHEY and SVGAGI. Trimming shortened V by 6 bases and J by 4 bases, and 18 bases separated the two germline ends. The CDR3 totals 15 residues. This CDR3 is CASSRDRPYRETQYF. CDR3 DNA sequence: TGTGCCAGCAGCCGTGACAGGCCTTACCGAGAGACCCAGTACTTC.

The chain combines TRBV30 with TRBJ2-3, with D possibly matching TRBD1 (5 bases). The CDR3 consists of 13 residues. Germline CDR1 is GTSNPN and CDR2 is SVGIG (reference sequence). Trimming stripped 0 bases from V and 4 bases from J, with 8 bases between. The CDR3 here is CAWSVRRADTQYF. For the CDR3, the DNA is TGTGCCTGGAGTGTACGCAGGGCAGATACGCAGTATTTT.